The sequence of this T cell receptor (beta chain) was determined in a study of blood T cell repertoires in COVID-19. Background on the study: The United States, Italy and Spain were the sources of the acute and convalescent COVID-19 samples. T cells, B-cell-depleted T cells, or PBMCs provided the cDNA or gDNA that served as material.

Clones were read by immunoSEQ multiplex PCR, and TCRdb kept only the in-frame ones, dropping some. The sample includes around 87,000 clones, approximately 77% of them seen just once. The germline CDR1 and CDR2 sequences are KGHDR and SFDVKD. This CDR3 contains 13 residues. V was pared by 5 bases and J by 3 bases, with 8 bases between. The receptor's source is an elderly woman with acute or convalescent COVID-19. Sequenced sample: peripheral blood. The chain recombines TRBV24-1 with TRBJ2-3, with no clear D. DNA for the CDR3: TGTGCCACCAGTGGCGGTTGGACAGATACGCAGTATTTT. This codes for CATSGGWTDTQYF.